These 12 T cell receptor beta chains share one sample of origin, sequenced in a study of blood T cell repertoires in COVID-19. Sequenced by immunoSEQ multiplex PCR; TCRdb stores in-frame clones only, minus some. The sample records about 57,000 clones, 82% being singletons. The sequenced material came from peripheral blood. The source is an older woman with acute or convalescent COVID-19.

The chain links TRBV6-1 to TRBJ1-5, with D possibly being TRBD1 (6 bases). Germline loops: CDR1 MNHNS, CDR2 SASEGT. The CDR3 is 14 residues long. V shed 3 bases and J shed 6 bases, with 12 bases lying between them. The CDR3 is CASSEGDTRQPQHF. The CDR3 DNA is TGTGCCAGCAGTGAGGGGGACACACGTCAGCCCCAGCATTTT.

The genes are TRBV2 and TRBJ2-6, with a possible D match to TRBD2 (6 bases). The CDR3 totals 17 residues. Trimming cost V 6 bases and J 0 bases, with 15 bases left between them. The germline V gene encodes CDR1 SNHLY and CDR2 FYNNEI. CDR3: CASSGVAGPSGANVLTF. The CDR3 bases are TGTGCCAGCAGCGGTGTGGCGGGGCCCTCTGGGGCCAACGTCCTGACTTTC. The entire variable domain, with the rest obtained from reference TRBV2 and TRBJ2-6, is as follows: EPEVTQTPSHQVTQMGQEVILRCVPISNHLYFYWYRQILGQKVEFLVSFYNNEISEKSEIFDDQFSVERPDGSNFTLKIRSTKLEDSAMYFCASSGVAGPSGANVLTFGAGSRLTVL.

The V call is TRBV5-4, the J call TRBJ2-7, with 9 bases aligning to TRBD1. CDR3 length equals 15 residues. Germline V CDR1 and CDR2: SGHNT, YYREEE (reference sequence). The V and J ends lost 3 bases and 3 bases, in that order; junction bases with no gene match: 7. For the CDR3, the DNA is TGTGCCAGCAGCTCGACGGACAGGGGAGGCTACGAGCAGTACTTC. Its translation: CASSSTDRGGYEQYF.

The CDR3 sequence: CASSYGGVYERDTQYF. In nucleotides, the CDR3 is TGCGCCAGCAGCTACGGGGGGGTGTACGAAAGAGATACGCAGTATTTT. V gene TRBV5-1 combines with J gene TRBJ2-3, with 8 nucleotides matching TRBD2. After removal of 3 bases from V and 5 bases from J, the junction contained 11 bases not matched to a gene. Germline CDR1 reads SGHRS; CDR2 reads YFSETQ. There are 16 residues in the CDR3.

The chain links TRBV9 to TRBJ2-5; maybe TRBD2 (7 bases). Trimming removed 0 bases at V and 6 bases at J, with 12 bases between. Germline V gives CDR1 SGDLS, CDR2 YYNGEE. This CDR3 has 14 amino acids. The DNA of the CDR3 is TGTGCCAGCAGCGTAGCGGGGGGCGAGCAGACCCAGTACTTC. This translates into CASSVAGGEQTQYF.

CDR3 nucleotides: TGTGCCAGCAGTTCCAGGGGAGACAATGAGCAGTTCTTC. Translating gives CASSSRGDNEQFF. The chain carries TRBV6-2 or TRBV6-3 and TRBJ2-1, with D possibly TRBD1 on 6 matching bases. This CDR3 has 13 amino acids. Trimming removed 4 bases from V and 5 bases from J, with 9 bases in between. Looked up from germline, CDR1 is MNHEY and CDR2 is SVGEGT.

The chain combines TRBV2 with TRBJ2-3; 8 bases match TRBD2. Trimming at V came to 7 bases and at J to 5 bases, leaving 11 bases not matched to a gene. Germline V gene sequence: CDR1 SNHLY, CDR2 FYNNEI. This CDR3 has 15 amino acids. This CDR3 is CASKRDRGGVDTQYF. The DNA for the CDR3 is TGTGCCAGCAAGAGGGATCGGGGGGGAGTAGATACGCAGTATTTT. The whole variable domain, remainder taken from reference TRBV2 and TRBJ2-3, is EPEVTQTPSHQVTQMGQEVILRCVPISNHLYFYWYRQILGQKVEFLVSFYNNEISEKSEIFDDQFSVERPDGSNFTLKIRSTKLEDSAMYFCASKRDRGGVDTQYFGPGTRLTVL.

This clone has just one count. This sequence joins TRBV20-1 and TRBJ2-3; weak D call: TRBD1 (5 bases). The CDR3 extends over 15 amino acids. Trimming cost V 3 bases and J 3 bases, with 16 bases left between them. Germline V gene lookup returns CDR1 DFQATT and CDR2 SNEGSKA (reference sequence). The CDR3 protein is CSASGSPGKTDTQYF. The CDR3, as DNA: TGCAGTGCTAGTGGTAGTCCAGGGAAGACAGATACGCAGTATTTT.

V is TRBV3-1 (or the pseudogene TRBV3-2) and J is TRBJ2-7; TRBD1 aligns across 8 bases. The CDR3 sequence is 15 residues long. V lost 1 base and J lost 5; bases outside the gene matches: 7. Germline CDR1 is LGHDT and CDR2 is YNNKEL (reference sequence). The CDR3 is CASSQALQGGHEQYF. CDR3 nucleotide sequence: TGTGCCAGCAGCCAAGCGTTACAGGGGGGTCACGAGCAGTACTTC.

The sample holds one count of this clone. The CDR3 DNA is TGTGCCAGCAGGGAAGACACCTATGGCTACACCTTC. It codes for CASREDTYGYTF. This chain joins TRBV7-9 and TRBJ1-2; D is undetermined. The CDR3 is made up of 12 amino acids. CDR1 is SEHNR, CDR2 FQNEAQ, per germline (reference sequence). The V and J ends lost 6 bases and 4 bases respectively, with 9 bases between them.

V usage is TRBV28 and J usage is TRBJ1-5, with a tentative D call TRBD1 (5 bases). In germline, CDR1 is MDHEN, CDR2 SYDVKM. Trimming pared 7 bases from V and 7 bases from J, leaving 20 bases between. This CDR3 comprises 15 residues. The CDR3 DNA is TGTGCCAGCACCATGGGCGGGGGTTTTCGGCAGCCCCAGCATTTT. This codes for CASTMGGGFRQPQHF.

The CDR3 here is CASSDPGQYNSPLHF. In DNA form, the CDR3 reads TGTGCCAGCAGTGACCCGGGACAGTATAATTCACCCCTCCACTTT. This rearrangement joins TRBV6-1 to TRBJ1-6, with 7 bases aligning to TRBD1. CDR1 MNHNS and CDR2 SASEGT come from the germline V gene. The CDR3 extends over 15 amino acids. J was trimmed by 4 bases and V by 3 bases; bases with no gene match: 3.